This TCR beta chain derives from a study of blood T cell repertoires in COVID-19. Study context: Sites in the United States, Italy and Spain provided acute and convalescent COVID-19 samples. The cDNA or gDNA used as material had been derived from T cells, B-cell-depleted T cells, or PBMCs.

As handled by the study authors: Amplified reference gene primers provided the basis for estimating nucleated cell counts. TCRdb's table, derived via immunoSEQ multiplex PCR, lists solely in-frame clones and lacks some. V and J calls and clone size are given by that table; D and trimming were obtained from the DNA. The repertoire holds 200,000 or so clones, 86% seen once, with 0.7% to 0.8% in the top ten. J gave up 2 bases and V 5 bases, and 5 bases lay outside the gene matches. This CDR3 region has 15 residues. Germline V CDR1 and CDR2: SGHAT, FQNNGV. Sequences were obtained from peripheral blood. The chain recombines TRBV11-2 with TRBJ2-3, with 9 bases aligning to TRBD2. The TCR was taken from a woman aged 65 to 85 with acute or convalescent COVID-19. In nucleotides, the CDR3 is TGTGCCAGCAGCCTTAGCGGGAGTTCCACAGATACGCAGTATTTT. This encodes CASSLSGSSTDTQYF.